This entry lists 2 T cell receptor beta chains sequenced from one sample in a study of technical replicates of blood from a few donors. TCRdb's copy holds only in-frame clones and misses some; the assay was immunoSEQ multiplex PCR. The sample includes more than 60,000 clones, 85% to 90% of them seen just once. The sequenced sample was PBMCs. All receptors come from a human donor in good health. Some clones in this sample may be carry-over from other donors' samples.

This chain connects TRBV9 to TRBJ2-3; 10 bases agree with TRBD2. This CDR3 has 14 amino acids. V lost 3 bases to trimming and J lost 3 bases; unmatched junction nucleotides: 1. Germline V gene data show CDR1 as SGDLS and CDR2 as YYNGEE. The CDR3: CASSDSGRTDTQYF. CDR3 bases: TGTGCCAGCAGCGATAGCGGGAGGACAGATACGCAGTATTTT.

The chain has TRBV21-1 and TRBJ2-7; the D call TRBD1 from the table was never checked on the DNA. TRBV21-1 is a recognized pseudogene. The CDR3 covers 11 residues. The CDR3 DNA is TGTGCCAGCAGAACAGGGTCCGAGCAGTACTTC. It is translated as CASRTGSEQYF.